This TCR beta chain was observed in a study of cytomegalovirus exposure and HLA in healthy donors. Across the whole study: As released early, the data held 80 million to 90 million unique TCRs from HLA-typed donors. Findings of the study overall: From TCR beta sequences, most subjects' HLA-A and HLA-B alleles were reportedly predicted accurately. Apart from CMV serostatus, no immune exposure information was available. Most TCR beta V segments were productive about 90% or about 30% of the time in an earlier analysis.

Vbeta (60) and Jbeta (13) primers were used in the PCR. The repertoire was sequenced with immunoSEQ multiplex PCR; TCRdb's copy has only in-frame clones and lacks some. The sample shows 77,000 or so clones, roughly 76% of them seen only once. Comments on this clone: Its antigen is currently unknown.

Germline assignment: CDR1 SGHTS and CDR2 YDEGEE. CDR3 length: 13 amino acids. Between the trimmed V and J ends, which lost 4 bases and 5 bases, there was a span of 10 bases. The genes are TRBV5-8 and TRBJ1-5; maybe TRBD1 (6 bases). This sequence was found in a woman in her thirties or forties in good health and CMV-seronegative. Material: PBMCs. The CDR3 region has the DNA TGTGCCAGCAGCGCAAGGGGGTATCAGCCCCAGCATTTT. Translating gives CASSARGYQPQHF.